This T cell receptor (beta chain) was sequenced for a study of blood T cell repertoires in COVID-19. In the study overall: Italy, Spain and the United States were the sources of the convalescent and acute COVID-19 samples. The analysed material was cDNA or gDNA that came from T cells, B-cell-depleted T cells, or PBMCs.

Original handling: From reference gene primer amplification, estimates of nucleated cell counts were derived. Sequencing was performed with immunoSEQ multiplex PCR; in TCRdb, only in-frame clones are kept and a portion is missing. V and J calls and clone size are those listed in that table; D and trimming were worked out from the DNA. The repertoire holds 200,000 to 300,000 clones, with 84% as singletons. V was trimmed by 5 bases and J by 0 bases, leaving 12 bases between them. Looked up from germline, CDR1 is SGHTA and CDR2 is FQGTGA. CDR3 length: 15 amino acids. Sequenced material: peripheral blood. This TCR was sampled from a man aged 45-65 years with acute or convalescent COVID-19. This chain uses TRBV7-3 with TRBJ2-3, with D tentatively TRBD2 (5 bases). DNA for the CDR3: TGTGCCAGCAGCAAAAGACTATCCAGCACAGATACGCAGTATTTT. Encoded protein: CASSKRLSSTDTQYF.